This entry is about one T cell receptor beta chain. It was CD45RO-negative cells, positively selected for CCR7, that made up naive CD8 cells, with terminally differentiated effector memory CD45RA+ cells excluded. The germline V gene encodes CDR1 MNHNS and CDR2 SASEGT. V lost 2 bases to trimming and J lost 0 bases, with 12 bases between them. This CDR3 comprises 16 residues. The data were obtained in a study of shared clonotypes between healthy human individuals. At the level of the study: Those who served as donors were a couple of women and a few men between the ages of 18 and 49.

Repertoires were generated with immunoSEQ multiplex PCR, while TCRdb's copy carries only in-frame clones and drops some. The data contain more than 2 million clones, roughly 94% of them singletons. The chain employs TRBV6-1 and TRBJ2-3, with TRBD1 as a possible D gene (7 bases). Sequencing was performed on naive CD8+ T cells sorted from blood. The TCR sequence derives from a young man in good health. The CDR3 sequence: CASSEPAGGSTDTQYF. As DNA, the CDR3 is TGTGCCAGCAGTGAACCGGCAGGGGGGAGCACAGATACGCAGTATTTT.